This T cell receptor beta chain originates from a study of cytomegalovirus exposure and HLA in healthy donors. Study observations and caveats: The listing of 150 to 200 TCR beta chains classed them as cytomegalovirus-associated.

V was clipped by 4 bases and J by 4 bases, with 5 bases between them. Germline CDR1 and CDR2: SNHLY and FYNNEI. The length of the CDR3 is 11 residues. As concerns this clone: What it recognizes is unknown.

Data came from immunoSEQ multiplex PCR; TCRdb stores just in-frame clones and leaves some out. The table shows around 93,000 clones, with roughly 85% occurring only once. Source material: PBMCs. V and J are TRBV2 and TRBJ2-7, with D hard to call. The source is a man between 18 and 29 years old in good health and CMV-seropositive. The CDR3 loop is CASSAGYEQYF. The CDR3 DNA is TGTGCCAGCAGTGCCGGGTACGAGCAGTACTTC.